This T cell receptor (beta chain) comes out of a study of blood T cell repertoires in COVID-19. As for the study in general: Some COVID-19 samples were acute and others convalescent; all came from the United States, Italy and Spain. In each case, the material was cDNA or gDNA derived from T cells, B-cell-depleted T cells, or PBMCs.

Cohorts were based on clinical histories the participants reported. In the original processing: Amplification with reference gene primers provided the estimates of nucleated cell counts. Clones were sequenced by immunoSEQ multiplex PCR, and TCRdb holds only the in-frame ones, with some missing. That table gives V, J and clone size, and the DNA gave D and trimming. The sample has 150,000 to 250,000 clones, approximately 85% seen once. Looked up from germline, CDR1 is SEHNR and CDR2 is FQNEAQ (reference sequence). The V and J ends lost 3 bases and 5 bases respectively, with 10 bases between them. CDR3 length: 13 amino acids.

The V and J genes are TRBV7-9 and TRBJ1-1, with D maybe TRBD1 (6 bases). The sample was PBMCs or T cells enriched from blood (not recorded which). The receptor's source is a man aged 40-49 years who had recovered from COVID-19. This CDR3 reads CASSFPGDTEAFF. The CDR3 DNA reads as TGTGCCAGCAGCTTCCCAGGGGATACTGAAGCTTTCTTT.